This paragraph reports one T cell receptor beta chain. Its specificity is unknown. These data belong to a study of cytomegalovirus exposure and HLA in healthy donors. Broader study findings: Later work showed greater clonal expansion in HLA-associated TCR beta chains than in equally common others.

PCR employed 60 Vbeta and 13 Jbeta primers. Profiled with immunoSEQ multiplex PCR; TCRdb holds only in-frame clones, not every one. The sample shows 100,000 to 150,000 clones, 73% of them seen only once. This TCR was recovered from a woman aged 40 to 49 in good health and CMV-seropositive. Sequenced material: PBMCs.

The CDR3 DNA reads as TGCGCCAGCAGCGGGGGGACTAGCGATCTCCGCTTATTGGGGGAGACCCAGTACTTC. This gives the protein CASSGGTSDLRLLGETQYF. The rearrangement links TRBV5-1 to TRBJ2-5; 10 bases match TRBD2. CDR3 length: 19 amino acids. With V trimmed by 4 bases and J by 5 bases, 20 bases remained unmatched. The germline gives CDR1 SGHRS, CDR2 YFSETQ.